These 30 T cell receptor beta chains originate from one sample sequenced in a study of blood T cell repertoires in COVID-19. Measured with immunoSEQ multiplex PCR; TCRdb has only the in-frame clones, and not every one. The repertoire consists of some 80,000 clones, with roughly 90% occurring once and the leading ten covering over 2%. Input material: peripheral blood. These receptors all come from a human donor in a cohort sampled during active COVID-19.

The chain joins TRBV19 to TRBJ1-1; D remains ambiguous. This CDR3 spans 12 amino acids. V dropped 6 bases and J dropped 10 bases, with 15 bases sitting between them. From germline, CDR1 is LNHDA and CDR2 SQIVND (reference sequence). For the CDR3, the DNA is TGTGCCAGTAGGACCTCGACCGAGGGAGCTTTCTTT. This gives the protein CASRTSTEGAFF.

The chain couples TRBV19 to TRBJ2-7; 7 bases align to TRBD2. V trimming: 7 bases; J trimming: 3 bases; junction bases outside the gene matches: 12. The CDR3 covers 15 residues. Germline assignment: CDR1 LNHDA and CDR2 SQIVND (reference sequence). The CDR3 protein is CASKASGPRGYEQYF. CDR3 bases: TGTGCCAGTAAAGCTAGCGGCCCTCGGGGCTACGAGCAGTACTTC.

This chain uses TRBV4-1 with TRBJ2-3; D is uncertain. V gave up 6 bases and J gave up 0 bases, with 19 bases separating them. The CDR3 contains 17 residues. CDR1 and CDR2 (germline): MGHRA, YSYEKL. The CDR3 DNA reads as TGCGCCAGCAGTTCATATGGCGGCACCCCTAGCACAGATACGCAGTATTTT. This gives the protein CASSSYGGTPSTDTQYF.

V gene TRBV9 combines with J gene TRBJ2-7; possible D gene TRBD1, 6 bases. The V end lost 0 bases, the J end lost 7 bases, and 17 bases lay between the germline ends. This CDR3 region has 15 residues. Germline V lookup: CDR1 SGDLS, CDR2 YYNGEE. In DNA form, the CDR3 reads TGTGCCAGCAGCGTAGGGTCGGGACATCTCTATGAGCAGTACTTC. Translating it yields CASSVGSGHLYEQYF.

This clone was seen a few times. The J gene is TRBJ2-5, the V gene TRBV9, with D possibly matching TRBD1 (6 bases). The CDR3 loop spans 14 amino acids. The V gene's germline CDR1 is SGDLS and CDR2 YYNGEE. Trimming removed 7 bases at V and 1 base at J, with 14 bases between. The CDR3 loop reads CASGQDSGQETQYF. The CDR3 nucleotides read TGTGCCAGCGGGCAGGACAGCGGCCAAGAGACCCAGTACTTC.

The chain combines TRBV10-3 with TRBJ1-2; D ambiguous. The CDR3 sequence is 15 residues long. Trimming removed 0 bases at V and 2 bases at J, with 10 bases between. Germline V gene data show CDR1 as ENHRY and CDR2 as SYGVKD. CDR3 region: CAISESDAGNYGYTF. The CDR3 region has the DNA TGTGCCATCAGTGAGTCCGATGCGGGGAACTATGGCTACACCTTC.

The chain uses TRBV21-1 and TRBJ1-3; the listed D gene, TRBD1, was not tested against the DNA. TRBV21-1 represents a pseudogene. This CDR3 is 11 amino acids long. This CDR3 is CAGQAGNTIYF. In DNA form, the CDR3 reads TGTGCCGGTCAGGCTGGAAACACCATATATTTT.

This chain uses TRBV7-9 with TRBJ2-4, with 8 bases matching TRBD2. The CDR3 contains 15 residues. V lost 2 bases to trimming and J lost 6 bases; unmatched junction nucleotides: 6. Germline V gene sequence: CDR1 SEHNR, CDR2 FQNEAQ (reference sequence). DNA of the CDR3: TGTGCCAGCAGCTTACACCGGGCGGGAGGAAACATTCAGTACTTC. Protein sequence: CASSLHRAGGNIQYF. Combining the CDR3 with reference TRBV7-9 and TRBJ2-4 gives the whole variable domain DTGVSQNPRHKITKRGQNVTFRCDPISEHNRLYWYRQTLGQGPEFLTYFQNEAQLEKSRLLSDRFSAERPKGSFSTLEIQRTEQGDSAMYLCASSLHRAGGNIQYFGAGTRLSVL.

V and J are TRBV10-3 and TRBJ2-5; possibly TRBD2 for D (6 bases). V was trimmed by 10 bases and J by 2 bases, leaving 14 bases between them. CDR1 ENHRY and CDR2 SYGVKD come from the germline V gene. The length of the CDR3 is 13 residues. The CDR3 bases are TGTGCCAGCTCGACGGGGGAGCAAGAGACCCAGTACTTC. Protein product: CASSTGEQETQYF.

This chain uses TRBV5-1 with TRBJ1-2; D is unclear. The CDR3 loop spans 12 amino acids. With 3 bases removed from V and 8 bases from J, the gap between germline ends came to 11 bases. Germline V gene lookup returns CDR1 SGHRS and CDR2 YFSETQ. CDR3 protein: CASSSTGEGYTF. CDR3 sequence (DNA): TGCGCCAGCAGCTCAACCGGGGAGGGCTACACCTTC.

This rearrangement joins TRBV5-1 to TRBJ1-4, with 7 bases that match TRBD1. The CDR3 loop spans 14 amino acids. CDR1 and CDR2 (germline): SGHRS, YFSETQ. Trimming took 4 bases from V and 6 from J; bases not matched to a gene: 6. The CDR3 here is CASSLRGQDEKLFF. In nucleotides, the CDR3 is TGCGCCAGCAGCCTCCGAGGACAGGATGAAAAACTGTTTTTT.

This clone has just one count. The rearrangement uses TRBV24-1 and TRBJ2-2; 9 bases line up with TRBD2. The CDR3 length is 15 residues. The trim removed 7 bases at V and 2 bases at J, leaving 4 bases unmatched. Germline V gene sequence: CDR1 KGHDR, CDR2 SFDVKD. DNA of the CDR3: TGTGCCACCAGAGATAGCGGGAGCAACACCGGGGAGCTGTTTTTT. Translation gives CATRDSGSNTGELFF.

The chain employs TRBV28 and TRBJ2-7; tentatively, D is TRBD2 (7 bases). V was pared by 11 bases and J by 7 bases, with 21 bases between. The CDR3 extends over 13 amino acids. Germline values: CDR1 MDHEN, CDR2 SYDVKM. CDR3 protein: CAGGGREVLEQYF. The CDR3, as DNA: TGTGCCGGCGGGGGCCGGGAGGTGCTTGAGCAGTACTTC.

V is TRBV19 and J is TRBJ1-5; 9 nucleotides line up with TRBD1. CDR1 and CDR2 from the germline V gene are LNHDA and SQIVND (reference sequence). The CDR3 loop spans 15 amino acids. V was clipped by 6 bases and J by 3 bases; unmatched bases: 6. The CDR3, as DNA: TGTGCCAGTAGCCCGACAGGGGGTTACAATCAGCCCCAGCATTTT. It is translated as CASSPTGGYNQPQHF.

A single count supports this clone. This rearrangement joins TRBV30 to TRBJ2-2, with a possible D match to TRBD1 (5 bases). Trimming cost V 0 bases and J 7 bases, with 18 bases left between them. Germline V gives CDR1 GTSNPN, CDR2 SVGIG (reference sequence). This CDR3 is 16 amino acids long. CDR3 bases: TGTGCCTGGAGTGTATGGACGGCCCAAAGGGGCGGGGAGCTGTTTTTT. Protein sequence: CAWSVWTAQRGGELFF.

The genes are TRBV7-9 and TRBJ1-5; 8 nucleotides line up with TRBD1. The CDR3 length is 15 residues. Trimming at V came to 3 bases and at J to 4 bases, leaving 5 bases not matched to a gene. The V gene's germline CDR1 is SEHNR and CDR2 FQNEAQ (reference sequence). CDR3 loop: CASSLQGAENQPQHF. In DNA form, the CDR3 reads TGTGCCAGCAGCTTGCAGGGGGCGGAGAATCAGCCCCAGCATTTT.

The chain recombines TRBV5-3 with TRBJ1-1, with TRBD1 identical over 9 bases. TRBV5-3 is classed as an ORF, of uncertain function. V dropped 4 bases and J dropped 1; count of bases not matched to a gene: 5. The CDR3 runs to 15 residues. CDR3 amino acids: CARSVPGQGNTEAFF. For the CDR3, the DNA is TGTGCCAGAAGCGTCCCGGGACAGGGGAACACTGAAGCTTTCTTT.

This clone has only one observation. The chain carries TRBV7-3 and TRBJ2-2, with TRBD2 matching 9 bases. Germline CDR1 reads SGHTA; CDR2 reads FQGTGA. The CDR3 sequence is 18 residues long. Trimming took 0 bases from V and 0 from J; bases not matched to a gene: 5. CDR3 DNA: TGTGCCAGCAGCTTAACGCGGCTAGCGGGAACGAACACCGGGGAGCTGTTTTTT. Protein sequence: CASSLTRLAGTNTGELFF.

The CDR3 is CAISPQGGHYEQYF. The CDR3 nucleotides read TGTGCCATCAGCCCACAGGGTGGGCACTACGAGCAGTACTTC. The chain employs TRBV10-3 and TRBJ2-7, with D possibly being TRBD1 (6 bases). The CDR3 consists of 14 residues. Trimming removed 6 bases from V and 3 bases from J, with 15 bases in between. Germline loops: CDR1 ENHRY, CDR2 SYGVKD.

The V and J genes are TRBV4-3 and TRBJ1-2, with a tentative D call TRBD1 (5 bases). CDR1 and CDR2 (germline): LGHNA, YSLEER. The CDR3 has 15 residues. The V and J ends lost 8 bases and 7 bases respectively, with 23 bases between them. CDR3 DNA: TGCGCCAGCGCCGCCGCAGGGTCTAATGTCTTTGGCTACACCTTC. Protein: CASAAAGSNVFGYTF.

The gene calls are TRBV5-6 and TRBJ2-5, with TRBD2 matching over 9 bases. The germline gives CDR1 SGHDT, CDR2 YYEEEE. The junction had 13 bases not matched to a gene; V was cut back by 5 bases and J by 2 bases. This CDR3 region has 17 residues. CDR3 region: CASRQTRLAELQETQYF. The CDR3 DNA sequence: TGTGCCAGCAGGCAGACCCGACTAGCGGAGCTACAAGAGACCCAGTACTTC.

The rearrangement links TRBV7-6 to TRBJ2-1; 8 bases fit TRBD1. CDR3 length: 16 residues. Germline loops: CDR1 SGHVS, CDR2 FNYEAQ. As DNA, the CDR3 is TGTGCGACGGGACAGGCATTACAGAGCTCCTACAATGAGCAGTTCTTC. Translating it yields CATGQALQSSYNEQFF.

The CDR3 DNA sequence: TGTGCCAGCAGCTTAGCTGGCCGCCAAGAGACCCAGTACTTC. Translation: CASSLAGRQETQYF. The rearrangement links TRBV7-2 to TRBJ2-5; D remains ambiguous. Germline CDR1 is SGHTA and CDR2 is FQGNSA. The CDR3 is made up of 14 amino acids. Trimming removed 0 bases from V and 1 base from J, with 6 bases in between.

The V gene is TRBV9, the J gene TRBJ2-7; 8 bases agree with TRBD1. The CDR3 spans 15 residues. After removal of 3 bases from V and 3 bases from J, the junction contained 8 bases not matched to a gene. Looked up from germline, CDR1 is SGDLS and CDR2 is YYNGEE. The CDR3 sequence: CASSEEPGQDYEQYF. Written as DNA, the CDR3 is TGTGCCAGCAGCGAGGAACCGGGACAGGACTACGAGCAGTACTTC.

The J gene is TRBJ1-2, the V gene TRBV5-1; maybe TRBD1 (6 bases). The CDR3 extends over 13 amino acids. Trimming left V 3 bases short and J 4 bases short, with 10 bases between. CDR1 is SGHRS and CDR2 is YFSETQ in the germline V gene. CDR3 nucleotides: TGCGCCAGCAGCTCAGGGGCGGGCTATGGCTACACCTTC. Translating gives CASSSGAGYGYTF. The variable domain in full, completed from reference TRBV5-1 and TRBJ1-2, reads KAGVTQTPRYLIKTRGQQVTLSCSPISGHRSVSWYQQTPGQGLQFLFEYFSETQRNKGNFPGRFSGRQFSNSRSEMNVSTLELGDSALYLCASSSGAGYGYTFGSGTRLTVV.

The CDR3 region has the DNA TGTGCCAGCAGCTCGGGACTAGATTCTACGCAGTATTTT. It is translated as CASSSGLDSTQYF. The gene calls are TRBV7-2 and TRBJ2-3; TRBD2 aligns across 8 bases. Looked up from germline, CDR1 is SGHTA and CDR2 is FQGNSA. CDR3 length: 13 amino acids. Trimming at V came to 4 bases and at J to 8 bases, leaving 5 bases not matched to a gene.

The chain recombines TRBV5-5 with TRBJ2-1; 8 nucleotides line up with TRBD2. Looked up from germline, CDR1 is SGHKS and CDR2 is YYEKEE (reference sequence). CDR3 size: 17 residues. The trim removed 5 bases at V and 7 bases at J, leaving 17 bases unmatched. The CDR3 region is CASSRRGDGTSRNEQFF. CDR3 bases: TGTGCCAGCAGTAGGAGAGGGGACGGGACTAGTCGTAATGAGCAGTTCTTC.

CDR3 nucleotides: TGTGCCAGCAGTTTTAGCCTCTCTGGGGCCAACGTCCTGACTTTC. It is translated as CASSFSLSGANVLTF. The V call is TRBV27, the J call TRBJ2-6, with unresolved D. From germline, CDR1 is MNHEY and CDR2 SMNVEV (reference sequence). Trimming took off 3 bases at V and 0 bases at J, with 6 bases between the two ends. The CDR3 contains 15 residues. Supplemented by reference TRBV27 and TRBJ2-6, the full variable domain reads EAQVTQNPRYLITVTGKKLTVTCSQNMNHEYMSWYRQDPGLGLRQIYYSMNVEVTDKGDVPEGYKVSRKEKRNFPLILESPSPNQTSLYFCASSFSLSGANVLTFGAGSRLTVL.

This rearrangement joins TRBV28 to TRBJ2-3, with 9 bases fitting TRBD2. V dropped 10 bases and J dropped 3; count of bases not matched to a gene: 8. This CDR3 spans 14 amino acids. Germline V gene data show CDR1 as MDHEN and CDR2 as SYDVKM. The CDR3 region is CATQIAGATDTQYF. The CDR3, as DNA: TGTGCCACCCAAATAGCGGGAGCGACAGATACGCAGTATTTT.

This clone was seen a handful of times. The CDR3 bases are TGTGCCAGCAGTCCTCCGAGGGCAGGGGCCTTCCAAGAGACCCAGTACTTC. This encodes CASSPPRAGAFQETQYF. This chain links TRBV6-6 with TRBJ2-5, with a weak D call TRBD1 (6 bases). The V end lost 5 bases, the J end lost 1 base, and 20 bases lay between the germline ends. The CDR3 is 17 amino acids. In germline, CDR1 is MNHNY, CDR2 SVGAGI (reference sequence).